Below are 16 T cell receptor beta chains sequenced from a single sample in a study of technical replicates of blood from several donors. This table comes from immunoSEQ multiplex PCR, and its TCRdb copy is limited to in-frame clones, with some not included. Here the sample spans about 100,000 clones, 96% being singletons. The sample taken for sequencing was T cells isolated from PBMCs. The receptors derive from a human donor in good health.

This chain uses TRBV10-1 with TRBJ2-2; 7 positions agree with TRBD1. In germline, CDR1 is WNHNN, CDR2 SYGVQD (reference sequence). The CDR3 is 19 amino acids. J was trimmed by 1 base and V by 6 bases; bases with no gene match: 17. The CDR3: CASSDREIDRARNTGELFF. The CDR3 nucleotides read TGCGCCAGCAGCGACCGCGAAATTGACAGGGCGAGGAACACCGGGGAGCTGTTTTTT.

The chain employs TRBV7-9 and TRBJ2-1; 9 nucleotides agree with TRBD2. V was pared by 5 bases and J by 7 bases, with 9 bases of the junction left unmatched. The CDR3 totals 15 residues. Germline CDR1 SEHNR, CDR2 FQNEAQ (reference sequence). The CDR3 sequence is CASSPLSGSTNEQFF. CDR3 sequence (DNA): TGTGCCAGCAGCCCGCTTAGCGGGAGTACGAATGAGCAGTTCTTC. Full variable domain (outside the CDR3, taken from reference TRBV7-9 and TRBJ2-1): DTGVSQNPRHKITKRGQNVTFRCDPISEHNRLYWYRQTLGQGPEFLTYFQNEAQLEKSRLLSDRFSAERPKGSFSTLEIQRTEQGDSAMYLCASSPLSGSTNEQFFGPGTRLTVL.

V usage is TRBV5-4 and J usage is TRBJ2-3, with 10 bases fitting TRBD1. The germline CDR1 and CDR2 sequences are SGHNT and YYREEE (reference sequence). V lost 5 bases to trimming and J lost 4 bases; unmatched junction nucleotides: 4. This CDR3 region has 14 residues. In DNA, the CDR3 is TGTGCCAGCAGGGGGGACAGGGGCGCAGATACGCAGTATTTT. Translation: CASRGDRGADTQYF.

The chain couples TRBV11-2 to TRBJ2-1; 8 nucleotides agree with TRBD2. J gave up 4 bases and V 0 bases, and 8 bases lay outside the gene matches. The CDR3 length is 17 residues. Germline lookup yields CDR1 SGHAT and CDR2 FQNNGV. The CDR3 sequence is CASSLDEAGALYNEQFF. As DNA, the CDR3 is TGTGCCAGCAGCTTAGACGAAGCGGGGGCCCTTTACAATGAGCAGTTCTTC.

The CDR3 DNA sequence: TGCGCCAGCCCGCCTTTACTCTCCAGAGGCGGGACAGTTTGTCAGCCCCAGCATTTT. Residues: CASPPLLSRGGTVCQPQHF. V usage is TRBV23-1 and J usage is TRBJ1-5; TRBD1 aligns across 7 bases. TRBV23-1 falls under the ORF class, with uncertain function. CDR3 length: 19 residues. J was trimmed by 6 bases and V by 8 bases; bases with no gene match: 25.

The J gene is TRBJ2-1, the V gene TRBV11-2; D possibly corresponds to TRBD2 (5 bases). The CDR3 is 15 amino acids. Trimming left V 1 base short and J 4 bases short, with 11 bases between. Germline lookup yields CDR1 SGHAT and CDR2 FQNNGV. CDR3 coding DNA: TGTGCCAGCAGCTTAGTTAGCCCGGGGTACAATGAGCAGTTCTTC. Encoded protein: CASSLVSPGYNEQFF.

V usage is TRBV30 and J usage is TRBJ1-2; D ambiguous. The CDR3 runs to 13 residues. Trimming removed 0 bases from V and 9 bases from J, with 14 bases in between. Germline V gene data show CDR1 as GTSNPN and CDR2 as SVGIG (reference sequence). The CDR3 sequence: CAWSVPAEERYTF. CDR3 nucleotide sequence: TGTGCCTGGAGTGTACCGGCTGAGGAACGCTACACCTTC.

The chain links TRBV9 to TRBJ1-2, with TRBD1 matching 9 bases. There are 14 residues in the CDR3. Germline V gene sequence: CDR1 SGDLS, CDR2 YYNGEE. J gave up 7 bases and V 5 bases, and 9 bases lay outside the gene matches. The chain's CDR3 is CASRLDRGGGGYTF. The CDR3 DNA follows: TGTGCCAGCAGACTCGACAGGGGGGGTGGTGGCTACACCTTC.

V gene TRBV10-3 combines with J gene TRBJ2-5, with D tentatively TRBD2 (6 bases). The CDR3 spans 13 residues. CDR1 and CDR2 from the germline V gene are ENHRY and SYGVKD. The ends were cut back, 8 bases at V and 1 base at J, with 11 bases in the middle. CDR3 sequence: CAIARDLQETQYF. The CDR3 region has the DNA TGTGCCATCGCGCGGGACCTCCAAGAGACCCAGTACTTC.

This clone was seen only a few times. This rearrangement joins TRBV29-1 to TRBJ1-1, with TRBD1 as a possible D gene (5 bases). Trimming stripped 5 bases from V and 3 bases from J, with 16 bases between. The CDR3 sequence is 14 residues long. The germline gives CDR1 SQVTM, CDR2 ANQGSEA. CDR3 nucleotides: TGCAGCGTTCCGAGAGGGGAGGTCGACACTGAAGCTTTCTTT. This encodes CSVPRGEVDTEAFF.

This chain uses TRBV13 with TRBJ2-5, with a possible D match to TRBD2 (6 bases). Trimming left V 1 base short and J 3 bases short, with 12 bases between. The germline V gene encodes CDR1 PRHDT and CDR2 FYEKMQ (reference sequence). The CDR3 spans 15 residues. CDR3 loop: CASSLAGTPKETQYF. The CDR3 region has the DNA TGTGCCAGCAGCTTAGCCGGGACTCCCAAAGAGACCCAGTACTTC.

The rearrangement joins TRBV19 to TRBJ2-7; the match to TRBD2 covers 7 bases. J lost 2 bases, V lost 4 bases, and 8 bases had no gene match. The CDR3 totals 15 residues. CDR1 and CDR2 from the germline V gene are LNHDA and SQIVND (reference sequence). The CDR3 sequence is CASSNRAGSAYEQYF. Here the CDR3 DNA reads TGTGCCAGTAGTAACCGAGCGGGGAGCGCCTACGAGCAGTACTTC.

The chain uses TRBV9 and TRBJ2-1; TRBD2 aligns across 7 bases. Trimming cost V 4 bases and J 7 bases; bases outside gene matches: 8. The CDR3 is made up of 14 amino acids. The germline CDR1 and CDR2 sequences are SGDLS and YYNGEE. The CDR3 loop reads CASSPRTRNNEQFF. The CDR3 DNA follows: TGTGCCAGCAGCCCTCGGACTAGGAATAATGAGCAGTTCTTC.

The chain recombines TRBV5-4 with TRBJ1-6; the D gene is possibly TRBD1 (5 bases). The CDR3 sequence is 15 residues long. V was clipped by 0 bases and J by 7 bases, with 11 bases between them. Germline CDR1 and CDR2: SGHNT and YYREEE (reference sequence). The CDR3 coding sequence is TGTGCCAGCAGCTTGGGCGGGGGAGACAATTCACCCCTCCACTTT. Amino acids: CASSLGGGDNSPLHF.

The rearrangement uses TRBV11-3 and TRBJ1-2; a weak D match, TRBD1 (5 bases). The CDR3 contains 13 residues. V gave up 4 bases and J gave up 2 bases, with 8 bases separating them. Germline-derived CDR1 and CDR2 are SGHNT and YENEEA. This CDR3 reads CASSSRQNYGYTF. The CDR3 DNA follows: TGTGCCAGCAGCTCCAGACAGAACTATGGCTACACCTTC. The variable domain in full, completed from reference TRBV11-3 and TRBJ1-2, reads EAGVVQSPRYKIIEKKQPVAFWCNPISGHNTLYWYLQNLGQGPELLIRYENEEAVDDSQLPKDRFSAERLKGVDSTLKIQPAELGDSAVYLCASSSRQNYGYTFGSGTRLTVV.

V usage is TRBV19 and J usage is TRBJ2-5; D remains unclear. This CDR3 comprises 14 residues. Germline V gene sequence: CDR1 LNHDA, CDR2 SQIVND (reference sequence). V gave up 3 bases and J gave up 1 base, with 9 bases separating them. The CDR3 region has the DNA TGTGCCAGTAGTATCGGTAGCAGCCAAGAGACCCAGTACTTC. The encoded protein is CASSIGSSQETQYF. Variable domain in full (rest from reference TRBV19 and TRBJ2-5): DGGITQSPKYLFRKEGQNVTLSCEQNLNHDAMYWYRQDPGQGLRLIYYSQIVNDFQKGDIAEGYSVSREKKESFPLTVTSAQKNPTAFYLCASSIGSSQETQYFGPGTRLLVL.